This TCR beta chain was recovered during a study of T cells after yellow fever vaccination. This CDR3 contains 13 residues. Unmatched junction bases numbered 4, after V lost 9 bases and J lost 6 bases. TCRdb passed the 5' RACE reads through MiXCR, listing each CDR3 protein once. Seen here are approximately 550,000 distinct CDR3 sequences, roughly a fifth observed once, and the top ten hold more than 13%. Sequences were derived from PBMCs, sampled 15 days after the yellow fever booster vaccination. The J gene is TRBJ2-2, the V gene TRBV12-3 or TRBV12-4; 10 nucleotides align to TRBD2. The sequence came from a man aged 25 to 45 who received the YFV17D yellow fever vaccine. The CDR3 is CASGLAGAGELFF. The CDR3 DNA reads as TGTGCCAGTGGGCTAGCGGGAGCCGGGGAGCTGTTTTTT.